A single sample is the source of the 18 T cell receptor beta chains below, sequenced in a study of identical twins. TCRdb re-called the 5' RACE reads with MiXCR, one entry per CDR3 protein. This table holds roughly 250,000 distinct CDR3 sequences, about 7% found once. The data were also submitted as part of a second study, on yellow fever vaccine responses in identical twins.

The sample comprised memory (CD45RO+) T cells sorted from blood. These receptors were collected from a woman in her late teens or twenties in good health.

This clonotype appeared many times. The rearrangement links TRBV20-1 to TRBJ2-2; 8 nucleotides match TRBD2. V shed 0 bases, J shed 4 bases, and the junction held 4 bases outside the gene matches. Germline lookup yields CDR1 DFQATT and CDR2 SNEGSKA (reference sequence). The CDR3 loop spans 15 amino acids. The CDR3 loop reads CSARDGTRGTGELFF. CDR3 nucleotides: TGCAGTGCTAGAGATGGGACTAGGGGCACCGGGGAGCTGTTTTTT.

The rearrangement joins TRBV7-3 to TRBJ2-1, with 7 bases lining up with TRBD2. Germline V gene lookup returns CDR1 SGHTA and CDR2 FQGTGA. With V trimmed by 2 bases and J by 9 bases, 7 bases remained unmatched. This CDR3 has 14 residues. The CDR3 sequence: CASSLLGGSSEQFF. The CDR3 DNA is TGTGCCAGCAGCTTACTTGGCGGGAGTTCTGAGCAGTTCTTC. Supplemented by reference TRBV7-3 and TRBJ2-1, the full variable domain reads GAGVSQTPSNKVTEKGKYVELRCDPISGHTALYWYRQSLGQGPEFLIYFQGTGAADDSGLPNDRFFAVRPEGSVSTLKIQRTERGDSAVYLCASSLLGGSSEQFFGPGTRLTVL.

This clonotype was counted at least ten times. This rearrangement joins TRBV6-4 to TRBJ2-3; D assignment may be TRBD1 or TRBD2 (5 bases each). V was shortened by 0 bases and J by 3 bases, with 10 bases between the two germline ends. The germline V gene encodes CDR1 MRHNA and CDR2 SNTAGT. This CDR3 region has 15 residues. CDR3 protein: CASSDSGVPTDTQYF. CDR3 DNA: TGTGCCAGCAGTGACTCGGGGGTCCCAACAGATACGCAGTATTTT.

CDR3 protein: CASNWGTGGATDTQYF. The CDR3 coding sequence is TGTGCCAGCAATTGGGGAACGGGGGGAGCGACAGATACGCAGTATTTT. The V and J genes are TRBV25-1 and TRBJ2-3; 7 bases align to TRBD2. The junction had 13 bases not matched to a gene; V was cut back by 7 bases and J by 3 bases. This CDR3 has 16 amino acids. The germline V gene encodes CDR1 MGHDK and CDR2 SYGVNS.

V gene TRBV7-9 combines with J gene TRBJ2-5; 9 nucleotides line up with TRBD2. V gave up 1 base and J gave up 1 base; unmatched junction bases: 7. Per the germline V gene, CDR1 is SEHNR and CDR2 is FQNEAQ (reference sequence). This CDR3 spans 17 amino acids. The CDR3 spells CASSLGSLAGIQETQYF. The CDR3 DNA is TGTGCCAGCAGCTTAGGGAGTCTAGCGGGGATCCAAGAGACCCAGTACTTC.

This chain joins TRBV5-5 and TRBJ1-4, with D hard to call. Trimming cost V 1 base and J 0 bases, with 7 bases left between them. The CDR3 has 15 amino acids. Germline V gene sequence: CDR1 SGHKS, CDR2 YYEKEE (reference sequence). In DNA, the CDR3 is TGTGCCAGCAGCTTGATTGCTACAACTAATGAAAAACTGTTTTTT. Translating gives CASSLIATTNEKLFF.

This clonotype was observed a handful of times. The V and J genes are TRBV25-1 and TRBJ1-1; D is ambiguous. Germline V gene sequence: CDR1 MGHDK, CDR2 SYGVNS. The CDR3 spans 14 residues. V was clipped by 6 bases and J by 1 base, with 12 bases between them. CDR3 nucleotide sequence: TGTGCCAGCAGAGACACCGTAGGGAACACTGAAGCTTTCTTT. Protein product: CASRDTVGNTEAFF.

In this sample, this clonotype turned up a few times. The CDR3 sequence is CASSPRIAGELFF. CDR3 DNA sequence: TGTGCCAGCAGTCCCCGTATCGCCGGGGAGCTGTTTTTT. This chain joins TRBV27 and TRBJ2-2; D gene unclear. Trimming left V 5 bases short and J 6 bases short, with 10 bases between. The CDR3 has 13 amino acids. CDR1 and CDR2 from the germline V gene are MNHEY and SMNVEV (reference sequence).

This clonotype was detected ten times or more. This chain joins TRBV18 and TRBJ2-2, with D maybe TRBD2 (5 bases). The V end lost 3 bases, the J end lost 0 bases, and 11 bases lay between the germline ends. The CDR3 totals 16 residues. Per germline, CDR1 KGHSH and CDR2 LQKENI. CDR3 loop: CASSPQWTSNTGELFF. The CDR3 DNA follows: TGTGCCAGCTCACCTCAGTGGACTTCGAACACCGGGGAGCTGTTTTTT.

This clonotype has a count of ten or more. The chain uses TRBV5-1 and TRBJ2-1; the match to TRBD2 covers 9 bases. Germline V gene data show CDR1 as SGHRS and CDR2 as YFSETQ. V lost 4 bases to trimming and J lost 0 bases; unmatched junction nucleotides: 5. The CDR3 extends over 16 amino acids. In DNA form, the CDR3 reads TGCGCCAGCAGCCAAGCGGGAGGAATCTCCTACAATGAGCAGTTCTTC. It specifies CASSQAGGISYNEQFF.

This clonotype was seen more than once but under ten times. This sequence joins TRBV12-3 or TRBV12-4 and TRBJ1-2; maybe TRBD1 (6 bases). V was clipped by 5 bases and J by 2 bases, with 12 bases between them. This CDR3 contains 14 residues. The CDR3 DNA reads as TGTGCCAGCAGTAGCAAGCAGGGGAACTATGGCTACACCTTC. Amino acid sequence: CASSSKQGNYGYTF.

This clonotype occurred a few times. Its ends do not fully match the called genes, so a read error is possible. The V gene is TRBV3-1, the J gene TRBJ2-1; D may match TRBD1 or TRBD2 (5 bases each). Germline V gives CDR1 LGHDT, CDR2 YNNKEL (reference sequence). The length of the CDR3 is 15 residues. The CDR3 DNA reads as TGTGCCAGCACCCAACGGGGACGCATCTACAATGAGCAGTTCTTC. It codes for CASTQRGRIYNEQFF.

This clonotype was observed a few times. The chain is built from TRBV20-1 and TRBJ1-1; TRBD1 aligns across 7 bases. Germline CDR1 reads DFQATT; CDR2 reads SNEGSKA (reference sequence). The CDR3 has 17 residues. The junction had 12 bases not matched to a gene; V was cut back by 1 base and J by 1 base. This CDR3 is CSARARDSTRENTEAFF. CDR3 DNA sequence: TGCAGTGCTAGAGCTCGGGACAGCACTCGCGAGAACACTGAAGCTTTCTTT.

There are many counts of this clonotype. This chain joins TRBV7-8 and TRBJ1-4; D gene uncertain. Germline V lookup: CDR1 SGHVS, CDR2 FQNEAQ. The CDR3 has 15 residues. The V gene lost 2 bases and the J gene lost 6 bases, with 13 bases spanning the gap. The CDR3 sequence: CASSLTPNRYEKLFF. In DNA, the CDR3 is TGTGCCAGCAGCTTAACCCCAAACCGCTATGAAAAACTGTTTTTT.

This clonotype was observed at least ten times. The V and J genes are TRBV7-8 and TRBJ2-7, with 9 bases lining up with TRBD2. CDR3 length: 17 amino acids. Per the germline V gene, CDR1 is SGHVS and CDR2 is FQNEAQ. Trimming at V came to 7 bases and at J to 4 bases, leaving 17 bases not matched to a gene. CDR3 in amino acids: CASIPGLASHGAYEQYF. CDR3 sequence (DNA): TGTGCCAGCATCCCCGGACTAGCGTCACATGGGGCTTACGAGCAGTACTTC.

This clonotype was seen repeatedly, ten times or more. The rearrangement uses TRBV12-3 or TRBV12-4 and TRBJ1-3; D remains unclear. The CDR3 spans 16 residues. V gave up 5 bases and J gave up 0 bases, with 14 bases separating them. CDR3 sequence reads: CASSPPAGASGNTIYF. CDR3 nucleotides: TGTGCCAGCAGTCCCCCCGCAGGAGCCTCTGGAAACACCATATATTTT.

This CDR3 reads CALRTTGTGGFKDNEQFF. CDR3 DNA: TGTGCCCTCCGTACCACCGGGACAGGGGGTTTTAAGGACAATGAGCAGTTCTTC. This chain joins TRBV3-1 and TRBJ2-1; 11 bases are shared with TRBD1. The CDR3 has 18 amino acids. The V gene end was trimmed by 11 bases and the J gene end by 5 bases; junction bases not matched to a gene: 20. The V gene's germline CDR1 is LGHDT and CDR2 YNNKEL (reference sequence).

This clonotype was found many times. The V and J genes are TRBV29-1 and TRBJ1-5; TRBD1 is a possible D gene (6 bases). The germline V gene has CDR1 SQVTM and CDR2 ANQGSEA. V lost 4 bases and J 3 bases, leaving 10 bases between the germline ends. The CDR3 is 13 residues long. CDR3 amino acids: CSVGGGLNQPQHF. In nucleotides, the CDR3 is TGCAGCGTTGGGGGGGGCCTCAATCAGCCCCAGCATTTT.